This T cell receptor beta chain was found in a study of breast tumors, draining lymph nodes, adjacent tissues. General observations from the study: That most tumor T cells come from lymph nodes remained unproven.

This CDR3 is built from 16 residues. CDR1 is SGHRS, CDR2 YFSETQ, per germline. TCRdb passed the multiplex PCR reads through MiXCR, listing each CDR3 protein once. The sample lists 290,000 or so distinct CDR3 sequences, 30% occurring once. On this clonotype: Its antigen is not known. A much larger clone lies one base from this, so it may be a read error.

The lymph nodes were axillary draining lymph nodes from breast cancer patients. This sequence joins TRBV5-1 and TRBJ2-5; D possibly corresponds to TRBD2 (5 bases). The source of this sequence is a female donor with breast cancer. Some clones in this sample may be carry-over from other donors' samples. What was sequenced was axillary lymph node tissue. CDR3 sequence: CASSSRLGSPSSTQCF. The CDR3, as DNA: TGCGCCAGCAGCTCCCGCCTTGGGAGTCCAAGTTCGACCCAGTGCTTC.